This T cell receptor beta chain came from a study of CD8 T cells in ankylosing spondylitis. V was clipped by 7 bases and J by 5 bases; unmatched bases: 6. This CDR3 region has 13 residues. The germline V gene encodes CDR1 MDHEN and CDR2 SYDVKM. This clonotype was picked up many times. TCRdb reprocessed the 5' RACE reads with MiXCR, giving one entry per CDR3 protein. The data contain approximately 240,000 distinct CDR3 sequences, 10% of them singletons. The receptor was derived from a male donor with ankylosing spondylitis or in good health (not recorded which). The chain couples TRBV28 to TRBJ2-5, with TRBD1 identical over 8 bases. The sequencing input was blood, either unsorted or a sorted T cell fraction (not recorded which). Here the CDR3 reads CASTQGAEETQYF. For the CDR3, the DNA is TGTGCCAGCACTCAGGGGGCGGAGGAGACCCAGTACTTC.